This T cell receptor beta chain was retrieved from a study of control samples from healthy donors and cancer patients. Germline-derived CDR1 and CDR2 are MNHNS and SASEGT. This CDR3 has 14 amino acids. J lost 7 bases, V lost 3 bases, and 7 bases had no gene match. Method: immunoSEQ multiplex PCR; TCRdb's copy keeps in-frame clones and lacks some. The sample shows tens of thousands of clones, roughly nine tenths of them seen only once. The V call is TRBV6-1, the J call TRBJ1-1, with 8 bases aligning to TRBD1. Sequencing was done on a sample of blood. This receptor was obtained from a woman in her seventies in good health. The DNA for the CDR3 is TGTGCCAGCAGTGAGGACAGGGTGAGAGTTGAAGCTTTCTTT. Encoded protein: CASSEDRVRVEAFF.